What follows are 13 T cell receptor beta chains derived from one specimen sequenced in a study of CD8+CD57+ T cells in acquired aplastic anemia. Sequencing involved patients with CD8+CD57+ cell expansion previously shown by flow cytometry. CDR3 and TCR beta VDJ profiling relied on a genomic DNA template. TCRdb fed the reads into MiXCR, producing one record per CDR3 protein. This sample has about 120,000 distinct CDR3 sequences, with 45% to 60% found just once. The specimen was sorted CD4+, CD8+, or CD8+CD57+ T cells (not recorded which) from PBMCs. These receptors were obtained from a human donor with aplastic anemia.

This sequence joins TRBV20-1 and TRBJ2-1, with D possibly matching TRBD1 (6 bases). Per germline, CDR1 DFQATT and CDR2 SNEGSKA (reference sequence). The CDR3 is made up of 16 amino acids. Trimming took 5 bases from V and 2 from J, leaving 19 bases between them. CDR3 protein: CSAGLRGRGTYNEQFF. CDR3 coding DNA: TGCAGTGCTGGCCTTCGTGGCAGGGGCACCTACAATGAGCAGTTCTTC.

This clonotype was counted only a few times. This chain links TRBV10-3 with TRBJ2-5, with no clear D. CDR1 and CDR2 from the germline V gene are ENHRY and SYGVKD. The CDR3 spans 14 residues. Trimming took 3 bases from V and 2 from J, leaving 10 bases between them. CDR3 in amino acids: CAISDGRIQETQYF. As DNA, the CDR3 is TGTGCCATCAGTGACGGACGGATACAAGAGACCCAGTACTTC.

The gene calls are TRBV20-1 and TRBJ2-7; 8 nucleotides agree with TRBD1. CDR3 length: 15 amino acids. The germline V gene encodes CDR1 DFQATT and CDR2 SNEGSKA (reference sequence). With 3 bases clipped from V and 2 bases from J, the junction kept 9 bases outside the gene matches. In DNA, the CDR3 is TGCAGTGCTAGTCCCGCGGACAGGGTGGCCTACGAGCAGTACTTC. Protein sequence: CSASPADRVAYEQYF.

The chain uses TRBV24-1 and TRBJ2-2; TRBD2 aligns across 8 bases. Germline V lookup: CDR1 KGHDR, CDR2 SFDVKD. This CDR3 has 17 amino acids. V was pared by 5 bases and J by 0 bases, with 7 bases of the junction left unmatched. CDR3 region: CATSAWDSGANTGELFF. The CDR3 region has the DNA TGTGCCACCAGTGCCTGGGATAGCGGGGCGAACACCGGGGAGCTGTTTTTT.

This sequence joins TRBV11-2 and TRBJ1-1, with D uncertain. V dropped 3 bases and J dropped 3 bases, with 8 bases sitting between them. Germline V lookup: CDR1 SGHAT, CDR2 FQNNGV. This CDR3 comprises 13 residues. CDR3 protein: CASSFGGDTEAFF. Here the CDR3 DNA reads TGTGCCAGCAGCTTTGGTGGTGACACTGAAGCTTTCTTT. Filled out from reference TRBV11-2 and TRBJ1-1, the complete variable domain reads EAGVAQSPRYKIIEKRQSVAFWCNPISGHATLYWYQQILGQGPKLLIQFQNNGVVDDSQLPKDRFSAERLKGVDSTLKIQPAKLEDSAVYLCASSFGGDTEAFFGQGTRLTVV.

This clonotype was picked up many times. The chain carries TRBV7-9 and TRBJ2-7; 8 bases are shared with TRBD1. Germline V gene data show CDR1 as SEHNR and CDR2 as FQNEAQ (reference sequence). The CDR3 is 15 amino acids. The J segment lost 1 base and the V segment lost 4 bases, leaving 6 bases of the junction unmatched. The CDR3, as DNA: TGTGCCAGCAGCTCAAACCGGGACAGGTCCTACGAGCAGTACTTC. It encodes CASSSNRDRSYEQYF.

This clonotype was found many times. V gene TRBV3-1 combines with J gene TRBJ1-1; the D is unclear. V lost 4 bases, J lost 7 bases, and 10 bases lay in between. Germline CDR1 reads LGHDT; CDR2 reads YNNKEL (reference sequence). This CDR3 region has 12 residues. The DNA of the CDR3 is TGTGCCAGCAGCCCCCATCCAGGTGAAGCTTTCTTT. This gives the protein CASSPHPGEAFF.

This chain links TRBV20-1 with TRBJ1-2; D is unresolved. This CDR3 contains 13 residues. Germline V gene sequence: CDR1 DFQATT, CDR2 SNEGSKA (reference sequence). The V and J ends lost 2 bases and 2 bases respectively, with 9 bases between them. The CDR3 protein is CSARLPENYGYTF. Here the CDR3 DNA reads TGCAGTGCTAGATTACCAGAAAACTATGGCTACACCTTC.

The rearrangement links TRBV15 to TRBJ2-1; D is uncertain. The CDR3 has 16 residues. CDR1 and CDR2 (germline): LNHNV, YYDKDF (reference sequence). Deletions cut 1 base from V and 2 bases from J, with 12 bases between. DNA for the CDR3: TGTGCCACCAGCAGAGTGAAGGCCTTCGCCTACAATGAGCAGTTCTTC. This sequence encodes CATSRVKAFAYNEQFF.

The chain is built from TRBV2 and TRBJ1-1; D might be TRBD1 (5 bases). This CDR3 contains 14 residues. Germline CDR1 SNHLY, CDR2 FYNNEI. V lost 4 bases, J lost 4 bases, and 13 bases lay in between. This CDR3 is CASSGRGKGTEAFF. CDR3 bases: TGTGCCAGCAGTGGGCGGGGCAAGGGCACTGAAGCTTTCTTT.

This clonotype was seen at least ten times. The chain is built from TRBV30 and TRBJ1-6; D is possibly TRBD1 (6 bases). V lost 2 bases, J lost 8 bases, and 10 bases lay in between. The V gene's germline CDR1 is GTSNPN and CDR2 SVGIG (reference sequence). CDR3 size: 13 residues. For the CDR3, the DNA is TGTGCCTGGAGTTCAGGGGACCATTCACCCCTCCACTTT. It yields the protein CAWSSGDHSPLHF.

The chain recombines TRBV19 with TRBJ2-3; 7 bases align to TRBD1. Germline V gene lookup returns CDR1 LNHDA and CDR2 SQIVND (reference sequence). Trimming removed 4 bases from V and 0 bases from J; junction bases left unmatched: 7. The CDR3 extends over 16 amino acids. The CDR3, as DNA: TGTGCCAGTAGTACCGGGACAGCTACTAGCACAGATACGCAGTATTTT. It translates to CASSTGTATSTDTQYF.

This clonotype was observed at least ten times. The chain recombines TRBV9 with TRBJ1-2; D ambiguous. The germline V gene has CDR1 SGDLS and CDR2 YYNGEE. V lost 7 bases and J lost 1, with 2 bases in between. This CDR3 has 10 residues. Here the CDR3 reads CASGNYGYTF. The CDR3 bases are TGTGCCAGCGGTAACTATGGCTACACCTTC. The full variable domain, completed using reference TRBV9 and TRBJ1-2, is DSGVTQTPKHLITATGQRVTLRCSPRSGDLSVYWYQQSLDQGLQFLIQYYNGEERAKGNILERFSAQQFPDLHSELNLSSLELGDSALYFCASGNYGYTFGSGTRLTVV.